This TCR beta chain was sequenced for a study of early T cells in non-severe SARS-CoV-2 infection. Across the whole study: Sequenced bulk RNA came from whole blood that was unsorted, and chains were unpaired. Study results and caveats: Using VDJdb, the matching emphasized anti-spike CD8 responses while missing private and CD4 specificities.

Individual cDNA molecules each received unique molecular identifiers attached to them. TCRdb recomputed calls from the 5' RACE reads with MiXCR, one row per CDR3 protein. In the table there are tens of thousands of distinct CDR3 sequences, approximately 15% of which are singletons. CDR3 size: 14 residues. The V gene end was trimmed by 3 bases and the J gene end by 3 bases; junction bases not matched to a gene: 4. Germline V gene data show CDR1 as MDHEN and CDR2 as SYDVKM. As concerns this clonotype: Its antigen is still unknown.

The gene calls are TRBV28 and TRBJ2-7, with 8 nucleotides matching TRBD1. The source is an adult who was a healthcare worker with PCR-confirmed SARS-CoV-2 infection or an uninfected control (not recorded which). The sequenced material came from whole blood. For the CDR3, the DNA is TGTGCCAGCAGTTTGGGGGACAGGCTCTACGAGCAGTACTTC. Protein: CASSLGDRLYEQYF.